Presented here are 2 T cell receptor beta chains from one specimen sequenced in a study of T cell responses to AZD1222 COVID-19 vaccine. TCRdb keeps only in-frame clones here, not all; method: immunoSEQ multiplex PCR. The repertoire consists of tens of thousands of clones, with roughly 82% occurring once and the leading ten covering 20%. The source was peripheral blood, collected on day 0 of AZD1222 vaccination. These receptors were taken from an adult in good health.

CDR3 sequence: CASSEAAGYTEAFF. CDR3 nucleotides: TGTGCCAGCAGTGAAGCGGCAGGGTACACTGAAGCTTTCTTT. This chain connects TRBV2 to TRBJ1-1; maybe TRBD1 (5 bases). CDR1 is SNHLY and CDR2 is FYNNEI in the germline V gene. Trimming removed 0 bases from V and 3 bases from J, with 8 bases in between. This CDR3 is built from 14 residues.

This rearrangement joins TRBV5-6 to TRBJ1-2; maybe TRBD1 (6 bases). V lost 0 bases and J 5 bases, leaving 8 bases between the germline ends. The V gene's germline CDR1 is SGHDT and CDR2 YYEEEE. The CDR3 sequence is 13 residues long. Here the CDR3 DNA reads TGTGCCAGCAGCTTGGGGACAGATTATGGCTACACCTTC. It specifies CASSLGTDYGYTF.